This TCR beta chain was sequenced for a study of CD8 T cells in Susac syndrome. General observations from the study: It was acknowledged by the study that relatively few individuals were included in its TCR sequencing and HLA analysis.

On this clonotype: Its antigen is not known. Because the CDR3's place on the DNA is in doubt, the DNA is left out and the CDR3 is given as listed by TCRdb.

CDR1 is SQVTM and CDR2 is ANQGSEA in the germline V gene. The length of the CDR3 is 11 amino acids, counting both ends. Random-hexamer reverse transcription was applied to about 0.45 to 1 ug RNA. TCRdb reanalysed the immunoSEQ multiplex PCR reads using MiXCR and keeps one entry per CDR3 protein. The sample shows around 130,000 distinct CDR3 sequences, 90% to 95% of them seen only once. The rearrangement links TRBV29-1 to TRBJ2-1. Sequenced sample: CD4+ T cells from PBMCs. The sequence was collected from a human donor in good health. CDR3 residues: CSGLRFGEQFF.